This T cell receptor beta chain was recorded in a study of blood T cell repertoires in COVID-19. Study summary: The United States, Italy and Spain supplied acute and convalescent COVID-19 samples. Nucleic acid was either cDNA or gDNA, and it came from T cells, B-cell-depleted T cells, or PBMCs.

Authors' processing steps: Counts of nucleated cells, estimated from reference gene primer amplification, were obtained. TCRdb's copy holds only in-frame clones and misses some; the assay was immunoSEQ multiplex PCR. D and trimming were read from the DNA, whereas the V and J calls and clone size are those reported in that table. The data hold around 69,000 clones, with more than 80% observed a single time. This clone was counted once. The TCR comes from a woman aged 70-85 years with acute or convalescent COVID-19. The specimen sequenced was peripheral blood.

This chain's CDR3 is CASTQGKGGGTEAFF. The CDR3 region has the DNA TGTGCCAGTACCCAGGGCAAGGGAGGGGGCACTGAAGCTTTCTTT. V gene TRBV19 combines with J gene TRBJ1-1, with D possibly being TRBD1 (6 bases). CDR3 length equals 15 residues. V lost 7 bases and J lost 4, with 19 bases in between. Germline V gives CDR1 LNHDA, CDR2 SQIVND (reference sequence).